The clone carrying this TCR beta chain has only a few counts. Its target is unknown. All sorted populations exceeded 98% purity. The sample is drawn from a study of beta chain features in type 1 diabetes. Study background: Cell yields, age and gender were similar between patients and healthy donors.

The CDR3 loop spans 14 amino acids. V lost 0 bases and J 2 bases, leaving 7 bases between the germline ends. CDR1 is LGHNA and CDR2 is YSLEER in the germline V gene. Findings and caveats of the study: TCRB CDR3 length was moderately but significantly reduced in all four CD4+ subsets of Type 1 diabetes patients.

Expressed TCRB transcripts got sequenced, as all isolated RNA was reverse transcribed. Sequencing was performed with immunoSEQ multiplex PCR; in TCRdb, only in-frame clones are kept and a portion is missing. The data contain 240,000 or so clones, roughly 20% of them singletons. The rearrangement links TRBV4-3 to TRBJ1-1; D is unresolved. The source material was naive CD4+ T cells from blood. The sequence came from a woman in her thirties or forties with type 1 diabetes. The CDR3 DNA reads TGCGCCAGCAGCCAAGATCGCAGTAACACTGAAGCTTTCTTT. This sequence encodes CASSQDRSNTEAFF.